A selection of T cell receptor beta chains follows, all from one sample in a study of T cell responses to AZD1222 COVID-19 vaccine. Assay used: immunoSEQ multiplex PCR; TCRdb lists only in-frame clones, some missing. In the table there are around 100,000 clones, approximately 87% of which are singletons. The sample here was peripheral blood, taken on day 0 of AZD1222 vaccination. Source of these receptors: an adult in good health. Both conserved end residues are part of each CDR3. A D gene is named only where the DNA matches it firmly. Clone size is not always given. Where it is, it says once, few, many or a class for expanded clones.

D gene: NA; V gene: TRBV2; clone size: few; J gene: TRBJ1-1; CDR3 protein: CASSLFSDGTEAFF; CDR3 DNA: TGTGCCAGCAGTCTCTTTTCAGACGGCACTGAAGCTTTCTTT
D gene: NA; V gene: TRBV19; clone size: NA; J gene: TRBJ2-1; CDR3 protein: CASSIIGANEQFF; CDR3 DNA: TGTGCCAGTAGTATAATCGGTGCCAATGAGCAGTTCTTC
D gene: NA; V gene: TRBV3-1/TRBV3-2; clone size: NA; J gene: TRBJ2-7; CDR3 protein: CASSPACPRCLRDCPYEQYF; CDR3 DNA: TGTGCCAGCAGCCCGGCCTGCCCGCGCTGCCTACGTGACTGTCCCTACGAGCAGTACTTC
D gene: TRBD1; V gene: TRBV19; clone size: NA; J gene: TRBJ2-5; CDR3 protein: CASSTEGTGGSLRSQYF; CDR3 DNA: TGTGCCAGTAGTACAGAAGGGACAGGGGGGTCGTTGCGGTCCCAGTACTTC
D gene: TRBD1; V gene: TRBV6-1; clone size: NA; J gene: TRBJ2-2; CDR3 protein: CASSELTGVTGELFF; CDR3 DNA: TGTGCCAGCAGTGAACTGACAGGGGTTACCGGGGAGCTGTTTTTT
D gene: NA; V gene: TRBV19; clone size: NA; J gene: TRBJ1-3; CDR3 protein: CASSQQTSGSGNTIYF; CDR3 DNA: TGTGCCAGTAGTCAACAGACCTCGGGCTCTGGAAACACCATATATTTT
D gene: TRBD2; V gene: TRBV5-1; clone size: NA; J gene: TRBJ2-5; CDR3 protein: CASSRSGEGTQYF; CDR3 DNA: TGCGCCAGCAGTAGGAGCGGGGAAGGGACCCAGTACTTC
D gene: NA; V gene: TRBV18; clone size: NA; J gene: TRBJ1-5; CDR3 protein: CASSLGYSNQPQHF; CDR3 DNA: TGTGCCAGCTCACTGGGATATAGCAATCAGCCCCAGCATTTT
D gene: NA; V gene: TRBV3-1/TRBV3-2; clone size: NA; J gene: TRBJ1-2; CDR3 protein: CASSPGRERGYTF; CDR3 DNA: TGTGCCAGCAGCCCAGGGCGGGAGCGAGGCTACACCTTC
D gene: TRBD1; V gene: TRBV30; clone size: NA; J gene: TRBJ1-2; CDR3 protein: CAWNRDRGHGYTF; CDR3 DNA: TGTGCCTGGAACCGGGACAGGGGACATGGCTACACCTTC
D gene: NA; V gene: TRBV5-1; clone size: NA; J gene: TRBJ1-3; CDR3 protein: CASSSQGIGNTIYF; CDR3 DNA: TGCGCCAGCAGCTCCCAGGGGATTGGAAACACCATATATTTT
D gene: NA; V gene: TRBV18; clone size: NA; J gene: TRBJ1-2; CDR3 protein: CASSSGKEGYGYTF; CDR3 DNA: TGTGCCAGCTCCTCGGGGAAGGAGGGCTATGGCTACACCTTC
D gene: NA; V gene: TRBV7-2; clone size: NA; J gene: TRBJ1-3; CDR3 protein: CASSFRTGSGNTIYF; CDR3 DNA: TGTGCCAGCAGCTTTAGAACAGGCTCTGGAAACACCATATATTTT
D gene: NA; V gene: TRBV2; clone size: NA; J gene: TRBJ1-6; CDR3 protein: CASSERRSSYNSPLHF; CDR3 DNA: TGTGCCAGCAGTGAAAGGAGGAGCTCCTATAATTCACCCCTCCACTTT
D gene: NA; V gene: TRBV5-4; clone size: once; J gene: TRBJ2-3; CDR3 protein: CASSLDTDTQYF; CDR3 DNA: TGTGCCAGCAGCCTGGACACAGATACGCAGTATTTT
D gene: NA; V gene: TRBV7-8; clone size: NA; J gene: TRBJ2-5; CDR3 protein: CASSYFREETQYF; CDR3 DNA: TGTGCCAGCAGCTACTTTCGGGAAGAGACCCAGTACTTC
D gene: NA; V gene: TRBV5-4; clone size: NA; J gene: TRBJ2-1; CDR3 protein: CASSLGGGAPSTYNEQFF; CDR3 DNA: TGTGCCAGCAGCTTAGGTGGGGGGGCGCCTTCAACTTACAATGAGCAGTTCTTC
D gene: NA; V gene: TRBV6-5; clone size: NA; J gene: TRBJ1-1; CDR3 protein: CASSYSGLGAAFF; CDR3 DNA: TGTGCCAGCAGTTACTCGGGTTTGGGGGCAGCTTTCTTT
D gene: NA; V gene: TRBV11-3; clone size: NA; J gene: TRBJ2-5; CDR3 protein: CASSRSTGEDHQETQYF; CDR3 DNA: TGTGCCAGCAGCCGCAGTACAGGGGAGGACCACCAAGAGACCCAGTACTTC
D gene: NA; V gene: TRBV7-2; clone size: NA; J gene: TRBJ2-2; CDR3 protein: CASSLYRTTGELFF; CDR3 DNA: TGTGCCAGCAGCTTATACAGAACTACCGGGGAGCTGTTTTTT
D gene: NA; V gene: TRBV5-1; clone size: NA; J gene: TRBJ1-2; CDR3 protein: CASSKGAGNYGYTF; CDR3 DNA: TGCGCCAGCAGTAAGGGTGCGGGTAACTATGGCTACACCTTC
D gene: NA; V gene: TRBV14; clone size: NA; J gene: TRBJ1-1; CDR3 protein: CASSQLGGWGNTEAFF; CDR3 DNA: TGTGCCAGCAGCCAATTAGGGGGATGGGGGAACACTGAAGCTTTCTTT
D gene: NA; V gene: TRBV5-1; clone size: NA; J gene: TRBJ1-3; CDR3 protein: CASSSSGVGSGNTIYF; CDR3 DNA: TGCGCCAGCAGCAGCTCCGGTGTAGGGTCTGGAAACACCATATATTTT
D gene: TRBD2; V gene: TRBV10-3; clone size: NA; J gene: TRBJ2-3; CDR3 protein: CAISEKQISGSTDTQYF; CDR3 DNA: TGTGCCATCAGTGAAAAACAAATTAGCGGGAGCACAGATACGCAGTATTTT
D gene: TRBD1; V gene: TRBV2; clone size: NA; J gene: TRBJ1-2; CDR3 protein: CASRSGQGARGYTF; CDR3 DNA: TGTGCCAGCAGATCGGGACAGGGGGCCAGGGGCTACACCTTC
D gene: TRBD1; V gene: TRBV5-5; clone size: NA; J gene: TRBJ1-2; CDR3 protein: CASSYSGQGARRYGYTF; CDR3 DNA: TGTGCCAGCAGCTATTCGGGACAGGGTGCTCGACGCTATGGCTACACCTTC
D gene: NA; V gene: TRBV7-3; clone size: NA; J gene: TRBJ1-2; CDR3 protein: CASSSPTSGGYTF; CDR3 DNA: TGTGCCAGCAGCTCCCCGACCAGCGGGGGCTACACCTTC
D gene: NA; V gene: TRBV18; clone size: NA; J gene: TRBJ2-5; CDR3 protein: CASSPPGREETQYF; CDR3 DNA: TGTGCCAGCTCACCACCCGGCAGGGAAGAGACCCAGTACTTC
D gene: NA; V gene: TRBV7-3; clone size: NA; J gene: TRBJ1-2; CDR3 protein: CASSLTGGNYGYTF; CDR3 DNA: TGTGCCAGCAGCTTAACTGGGGGGAACTATGGCTACACCTTC
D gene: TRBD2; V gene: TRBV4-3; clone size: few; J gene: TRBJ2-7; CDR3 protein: CASSQDLAGHTYEQYF; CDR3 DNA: TGCGCCAGCAGCCAAGATCTAGCGGGGCATACCTACGAGCAGTACTTC
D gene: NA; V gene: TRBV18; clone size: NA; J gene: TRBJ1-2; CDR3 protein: CASSPLREGYTF; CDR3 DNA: TGTGCCAGCTCACCACTGAGGGAGGGTTACACCTTC
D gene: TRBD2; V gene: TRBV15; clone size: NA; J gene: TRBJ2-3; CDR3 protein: CATSRARTSGGDPGTQYF; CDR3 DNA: TGTGCCACCAGCAGAGCGCGGACTAGCGGGGGGGATCCGGGAACGCAGTATTTT
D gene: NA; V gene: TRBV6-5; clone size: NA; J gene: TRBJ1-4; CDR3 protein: CASSYSGRRVGEKLFF; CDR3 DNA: TGTGCCAGCAGTTACTCAGGACGCCGGGTGGGTGAAAAACTGTTTTTT
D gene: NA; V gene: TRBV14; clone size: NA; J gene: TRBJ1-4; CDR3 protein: CASSQQLATNEKLFF; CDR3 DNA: TGTGCCAGCAGCCAACAGCTTGCAACTAATGAAAAACTGTTTTTT
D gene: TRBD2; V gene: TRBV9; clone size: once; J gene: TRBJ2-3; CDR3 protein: CASSVVVAGETDTQYF; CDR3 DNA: TGTGCCAGCAGCGTAGTTGTAGCGGGGGAAACAGATACGCAGTATTTT
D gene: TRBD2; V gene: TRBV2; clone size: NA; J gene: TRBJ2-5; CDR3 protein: CASKLAGTSKETQYF; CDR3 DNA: TGTGCCAGCAAACTTGCCGGGACTAGCAAAGAGACCCAGTACTTC
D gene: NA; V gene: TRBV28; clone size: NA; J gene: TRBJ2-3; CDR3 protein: CASSSQGPSTDTQYF; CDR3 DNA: TGTGCCAGCAGTTCGCAGGGGCCCTCGACAGATACGCAGTATTTT
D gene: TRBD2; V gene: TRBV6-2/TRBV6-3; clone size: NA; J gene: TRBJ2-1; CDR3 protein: CASSSSSGGSYNEQFF; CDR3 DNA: TGTGCCAGCAGTTCCTCTAGCGGGGGGTCTTACAATGAGCAGTTCTTC
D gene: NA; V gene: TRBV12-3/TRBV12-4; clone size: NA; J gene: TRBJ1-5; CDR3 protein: CASSLGLGVQHF; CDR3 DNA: TGTGCCAGCAGTTTGGGGCTGGGTGTCCAGCATTTT
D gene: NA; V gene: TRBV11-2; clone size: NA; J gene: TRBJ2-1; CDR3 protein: CASSLSGNSHNEQFF; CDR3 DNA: TGTGCCAGCAGCTTATCAGGGAACTCCCACAATGAGCAGTTCTTC
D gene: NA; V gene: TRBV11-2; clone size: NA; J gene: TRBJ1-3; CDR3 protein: CASSSSPPGPGGGNTIYF; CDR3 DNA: TGTGCCAGCAGCTCCTCACCGCCGGGACCAGGAGGAGGAAACACCATATATTTT
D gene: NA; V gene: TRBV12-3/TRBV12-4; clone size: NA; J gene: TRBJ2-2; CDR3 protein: CASNDRNTGELFF; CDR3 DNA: TGTGCCAGCAACGACAGGAACACCGGGGAGCTGTTTTTT
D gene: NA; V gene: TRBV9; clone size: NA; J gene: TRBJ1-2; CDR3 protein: CASSERIGYGYTF; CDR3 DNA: TGTGCCAGCAGCGAGAGAATCGGCTATGGCTACACCTTC
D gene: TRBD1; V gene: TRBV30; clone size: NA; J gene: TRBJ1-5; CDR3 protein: CAWSVDRGGQPQHF; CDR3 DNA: TGTGCCTGGAGTGTGGACAGGGGTGGGCAGCCCCAGCATTTT
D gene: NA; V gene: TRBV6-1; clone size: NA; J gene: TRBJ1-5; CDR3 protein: CASSELKGANQPQHF; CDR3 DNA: TGTGCCAGCAGTGAACTCAAAGGTGCCAATCAGCCCCAGCATTTT
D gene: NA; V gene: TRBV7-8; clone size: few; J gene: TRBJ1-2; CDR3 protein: CASSLAVQDRGYTF; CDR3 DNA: TGTGCCAGCAGCTTAGCTGTACAGGATCGTGGCTACACCTTC
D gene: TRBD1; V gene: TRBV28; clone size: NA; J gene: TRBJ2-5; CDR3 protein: CASSRDSLQETQYF; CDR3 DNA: TGTGCCAGCAGTAGGGACAGCCTTCAAGAGACCCAGTACTTC
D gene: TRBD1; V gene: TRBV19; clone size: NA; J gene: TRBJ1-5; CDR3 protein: CASSILTGGGQPQHF; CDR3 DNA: TGTGCCAGTAGTATCCTTACAGGGGGAGGACAGCCCCAGCATTTT
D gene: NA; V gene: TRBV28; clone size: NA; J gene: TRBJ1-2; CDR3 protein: CASSLPGRGGYTF; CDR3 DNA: TGTGCCAGCAGTTTACCGGGGCGAGGTGGCTACACCTTC
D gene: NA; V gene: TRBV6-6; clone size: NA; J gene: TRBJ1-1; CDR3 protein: CASRSPTNTEAFF; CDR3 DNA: TGTGCCAGCAGGTCTCCCACGAACACTGAAGCTTTCTTT
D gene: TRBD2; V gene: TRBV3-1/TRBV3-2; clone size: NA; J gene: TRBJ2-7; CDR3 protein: CASSQGAGEYEQYF; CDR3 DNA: TGTGCCAGCAGCCAGGGAGCGGGGGAGTACGAGCAGTACTTC
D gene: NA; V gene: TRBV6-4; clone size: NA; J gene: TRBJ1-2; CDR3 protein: CASSNGAGGYTF; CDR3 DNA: TGTGCCAGCAGCAACGGGGCAGGTGGCTACACCTTC
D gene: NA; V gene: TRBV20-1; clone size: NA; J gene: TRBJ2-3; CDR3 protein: CSASQRGHTDTQYF; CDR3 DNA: TGCAGTGCTAGTCAGCGGGGACACACAGATACGCAGTATTTT
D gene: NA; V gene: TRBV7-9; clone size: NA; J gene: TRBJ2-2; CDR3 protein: CASSIRSLAGELFF; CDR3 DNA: TGTGCCAGCAGCATTCGGTCACTGGCCGGGGAGCTGTTTTTT